The T cell receptor beta chain under discussion was sequenced for a study of cytomegalovirus exposure and HLA in healthy donors. With 60 Vbeta and 13 Jbeta primers, the PCR was carried out. Here immunoSEQ multiplex PCR was the method, and the copy in TCRdb shows in-frame clones only, minus some. The profile shows roughly 100,000 clones, over 70% of them singletons. Findings and limits, study-wide: Data from an earlier analysis indicated that most TCR beta V segments were productive either about 87% or about 30% of the time. The authors later found most CMV-associated TCR beta chains appeared HLA-restricted. In a later analysis, a missense DCLRE1C variant was linked to TCR beta V- and J-gene trimming.

Germline assignment: CDR1 MDHEN and CDR2 SYDVKM. The trim removed 5 bases at V and 7 bases at J, leaving 7 bases unmatched. The CDR3 is 14 residues long. Worth noting for this clone: Antigen: not known.

V and J are TRBV28 and TRBJ1-5, with 8 bases identical to TRBD1. The clonotype originates from a man between 35 and 55 years old in good health and CMV-seronegative. Sequenced material: PBMCs. CDR3 in amino acids: CASSPGQGGQPQHF. The CDR3, as DNA: TGTGCCAGCAGTCCCGGACAGGGTGGGCAGCCCCAGCATTTT. The entire variable domain, with the rest obtained from reference TRBV28 and TRBJ1-5, is as follows: DVKVTQSSRYLVKRTGEKVFLECVQDMDHENMFWYRQDPGLGLRLIYFSYDVKMKEKGDIPEGYSVSREKKERFSLILESASTNQTSMYLCASSPGQGGQPQHFGDGTRLSIL.